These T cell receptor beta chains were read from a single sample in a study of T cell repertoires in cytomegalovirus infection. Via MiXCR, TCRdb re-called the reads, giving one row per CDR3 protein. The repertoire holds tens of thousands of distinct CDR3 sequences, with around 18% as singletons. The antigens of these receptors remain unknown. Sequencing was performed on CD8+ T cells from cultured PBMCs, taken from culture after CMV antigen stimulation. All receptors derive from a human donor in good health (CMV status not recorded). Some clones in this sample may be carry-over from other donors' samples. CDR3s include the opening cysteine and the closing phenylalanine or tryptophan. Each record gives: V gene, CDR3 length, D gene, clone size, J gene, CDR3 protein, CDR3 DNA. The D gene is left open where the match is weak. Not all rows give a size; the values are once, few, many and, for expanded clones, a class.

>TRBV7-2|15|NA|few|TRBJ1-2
CASSLEFWAGDGYTF
TGTGCCAGCAGCTTAGAGTTTTGGGCAGGGGACGGCTACACCTTC
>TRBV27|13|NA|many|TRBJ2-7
CASSLGGSYEQYF
TGTGCCAGCAGCCTGGGGGGCTCCTACGAGCAGTACTTC
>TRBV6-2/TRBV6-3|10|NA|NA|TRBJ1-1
CATSTGIFFF
TGTGCCACTTCTACAGGGATTTTTTTCTTT
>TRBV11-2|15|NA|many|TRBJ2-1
CASSLRWGAYNEQFF
TGTGCCAGCAGCCTCCGGTGGGGGGCCTACAATGAGCAGTTCTTC
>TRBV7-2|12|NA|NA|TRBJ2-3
CASSFATDTQYF
TGTGCCAGCAGCTTTGCGACAGATACGCAGTATTTT
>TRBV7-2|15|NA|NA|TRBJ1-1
CASSLNVRTNTEAFF
TGTGCCAGCAGCTTAAACGTCCGGACGAACACTGAAGCTTTCTTT
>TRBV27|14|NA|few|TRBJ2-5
CASSPSGYRETQYF
TGTGCCAGCAGCCCTAGTGGCTACAGGGAGACCCAGTACTTC
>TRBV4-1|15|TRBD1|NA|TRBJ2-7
CASSQDWQGVYEQYF
TGCGCCAGCAGCCAAGATTGGCAGGGGGTCTACGAGCAGTACTTC
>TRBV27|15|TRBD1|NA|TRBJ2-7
CASSLWNRGQGEQYF
TGTGCCAGCAGTTTATGGAACAGGGGCCAAGGCGAGCAGTACTTC
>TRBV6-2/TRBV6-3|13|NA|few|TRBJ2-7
CASSYSIYYEQYF
TGTGCCAGCAGTTACTCCATTTACTACGAGCAGTACTTC
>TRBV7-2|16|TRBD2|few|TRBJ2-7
CASTDPSAAGVYEQYF
TGTGCCAGCACCGATCCCTCGGCAGCGGGAGTCTACGAGCAGTACTTC
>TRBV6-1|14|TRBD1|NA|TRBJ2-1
CASFHRGPDNEQFF
TGTGCCAGCTTCCATAGGGGGCCAGACAATGAGCAGTTCTTC
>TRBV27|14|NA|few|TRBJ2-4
CASSLASKANIQYF
TGTGCCAGCAGTTTAGCGTCTAAAGCCAACATTCAGTACTTC
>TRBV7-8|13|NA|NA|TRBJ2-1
CASSLGIGREQFF
TGTGCCAGCAGCTTAGGAATAGGGCGCGAGCAGTTCTTC
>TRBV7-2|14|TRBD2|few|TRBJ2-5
CASSLVAGGRTQYF
TGTGCCAGCAGCTTAGTGGCGGGGGGAAGGACCCAGTACTTC
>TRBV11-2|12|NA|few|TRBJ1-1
CASSLDRTEAFF
TGTGCCAGCAGCTTGGACAGAACAGAAGCTTTCTTT
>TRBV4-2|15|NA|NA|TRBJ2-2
CASSQGVANTGELFF
TGTGCCAGCAGCCAAGGGGTAGCGAACACCGGGGAGCTGTTTTTT
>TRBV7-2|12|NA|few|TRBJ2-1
CASSLELNEQFF
TGTGCCAGCAGCTTAGAACTCAATGAGCAGTTCTTC
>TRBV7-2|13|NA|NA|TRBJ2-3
CASNLARADTQYF
TGTGCCAGCAACCTAGCAAGGGCAGATACGCAGTATTTT
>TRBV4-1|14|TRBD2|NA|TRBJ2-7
CASSQASGSGEQYF
TGCGCCAGCAGCCAAGCGAGCGGGAGCGGCGAGCAGTACTTC
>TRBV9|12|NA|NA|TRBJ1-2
CASSVGASRFTF
TGTGCCAGCAGCGTAGGAGCTAGCCGTTTCACCTTC
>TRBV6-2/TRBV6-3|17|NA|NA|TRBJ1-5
CASSYSRQPRGNQPQHF
TGTGCCAGCAGTTACTCCCGACAGCCTCGAGGCAATCAGCCCCAGCATTTT
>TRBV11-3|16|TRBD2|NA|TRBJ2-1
CASSPRLASSYNEQFF
TGTGCCAGCAGCCCGAGACTAGCGAGCTCCTACAATGAGCAGTTCTTC
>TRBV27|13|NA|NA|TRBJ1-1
CASNPGKNTEAFF
TGTGCCAGCAATCCGGGGAAGAACACTGAAGCTTTCTTT
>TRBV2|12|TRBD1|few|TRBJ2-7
CAILDRAYEQYF
TGTGCCATCCTAGACAGGGCCTACGAGCAGTACTTC
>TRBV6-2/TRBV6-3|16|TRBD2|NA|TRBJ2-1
CASSYSGRGGSNEQFF
TGTGCCAGCAGTTACTCGGGGCGGGGGGGCTCCAATGAGCAGTTCTTC
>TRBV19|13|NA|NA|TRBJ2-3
CASSSGATDTQYF
TGTGCCAGTAGTTCGGGGGCCACAGATACGCAGTATTTT
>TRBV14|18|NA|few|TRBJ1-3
CASSQDHTGGGRGNTIYF
TGTGCCAGCAGCCAAGATCATACAGGTGGAGGGAGGGGAAACACCATATATTTT
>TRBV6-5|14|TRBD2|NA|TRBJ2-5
CASSFSGIKETQYF
TGTGCCAGCAGTTTTAGCGGGATAAAAGAGACCCAGTACTTC
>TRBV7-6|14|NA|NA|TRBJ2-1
CASSLVQGIDEQFF
TGTGCCAGCAGCTTGGTCCAGGGTATAGATGAGCAGTTCTTC
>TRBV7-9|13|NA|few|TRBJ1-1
CASSLGGDTEAFF
TGTGCCAGCAGCTTGGGCGGGGACACTGAAGCTTTCTTT
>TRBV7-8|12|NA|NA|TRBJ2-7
CASSLKVYEQYF
TGTGCCAGCAGCTTAAAGGTCTACGAGCAGTACTTC
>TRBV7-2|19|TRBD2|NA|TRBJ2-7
CASSPLGIAGGRNSYEQYF
TGTGCCAGCAGCCCCTTGGGGATAGCGGGGGGAAGAAACTCCTACGAGCAGTACTTC
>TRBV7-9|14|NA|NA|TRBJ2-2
CASSLAPPGGELFF
TGTGCCAGCAGCTTAGCGCCTCCTGGTGGGGAGCTGTTTTTT
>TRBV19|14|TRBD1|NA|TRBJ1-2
CASSMGDRVGGYTF
TGTGCCAGTAGTATGGGTGACAGGGTCGGTGGCTACACCTTC
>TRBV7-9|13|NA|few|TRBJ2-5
CASSLGGTETQYF
TGTGCCAGCAGCTTAGGAGGGACGGAGACCCAGTACTTC
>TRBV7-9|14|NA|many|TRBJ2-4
CASSSTVGKNIQYF
TGTGCCAGCAGCTCGACAGTGGGCAAAAACATTCAGTACTTC
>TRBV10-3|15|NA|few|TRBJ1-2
CAISESLRGDYGYTF
TGTGCCATCAGTGAGTCGCTCAGGGGTGACTATGGCTACACCTTC
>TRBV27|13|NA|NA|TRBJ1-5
CASNFPGPQSQHF
TGTGCCAGCAACTTTCCCGGACCCCAGTCCCAGCATTTT
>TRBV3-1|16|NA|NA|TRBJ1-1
CASSPTRTTLNTEAFF
TGTGCCAGCAGCCCCACCAGAACTACCCTGAACACTGAAGCTTTCTTT
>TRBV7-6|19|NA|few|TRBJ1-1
CASSFHRERPGPLNTEAFF
TGTGCCAGCAGCTTTCACCGAGAAAGACCGGGACCCCTCAACACTGAAGCTTTCTTT
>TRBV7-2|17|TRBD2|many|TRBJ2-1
CASSLGRLAGGRNEQFF
TGTGCCAGCAGCTTAGGACGACTAGCGGGGGGGCGAAATGAGCAGTTCTTC
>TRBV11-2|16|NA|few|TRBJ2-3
CASSFRRGPSTDTQYF
TGTGCCAGCAGCTTTAGGCGTGGGCCTAGCACAGATACGCAGTATTTT
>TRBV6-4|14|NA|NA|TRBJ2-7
CASSFVRDRYEQYF
TGTGCCAGCAGCTTTGTGCGGGATCGGTACGAGCAGTACTTC
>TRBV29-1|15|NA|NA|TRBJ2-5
CSVYGRAGALETQYF
TGCAGCGTTTACGGAAGGGCAGGGGCTTTAGAGACCCAGTACTTC
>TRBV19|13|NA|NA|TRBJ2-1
CASSTSDYLEQFF
TGTGCCAGTAGTACTTCGGACTACTTAGAGCAGTTCTTC
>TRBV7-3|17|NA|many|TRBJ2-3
CASSPTGGGGDTDTQYF
TGTGCCAGCAGCCCGACTGGAGGGGGGGGCGACACAGATACGCAGTATTTT
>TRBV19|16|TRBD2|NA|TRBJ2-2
CASSSEGLADTGELFF
TGTGCCAGTAGTTCGGAGGGACTAGCGGACACCGGGGAGCTGTTTTTT
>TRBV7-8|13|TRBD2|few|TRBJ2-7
CASSPGLSYEQYF
TGTGCCAGCAGCCCGGGACTATCCTACGAGCAGTACTTC
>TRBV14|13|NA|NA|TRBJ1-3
CASSQRQPNTIYF
TGTGCCAGCAGCCAAAGACAGCCAAACACCATATATTTT
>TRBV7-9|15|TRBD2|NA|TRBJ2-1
CASSGLARGGIEQFF
TGTGCCAGCAGTGGACTAGCACGGGGTGGCATTGAGCAGTTCTTC
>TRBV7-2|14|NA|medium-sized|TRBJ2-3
CASSLGRRTDTQYF
TGTGCCAGCAGCTTGGGGAGGCGCACAGATACGCAGTATTTT